The entry below describes one T cell receptor (beta chain). These data come from a study of CD8 T cells in Susac syndrome. CDR3 length: 13 amino acids. The V gene's germline CDR1 is DFQATT and CDR2 SNEGSKA (reference sequence). The ends lost 3 bases at V and 3 bases at J; junction bases unmatched: 2. As controls, healthy donors matched for age and sex were used. Bulk CD8+ and CD4+ cells came from magnetic negative isolation; CD8+ TEMRA by FACS. A quantity of about 0.5 to 1 ug RNA underwent reverse transcription using random hexamers. The amplification used immunoSEQ multiplex PCR on TCR beta CDR3; it spanned 54 Vbeta and 13 Jbeta. Via MiXCR, TCRdb re-called the immunoSEQ multiplex PCR reads, giving one row per CDR3 protein. Found here are 120,000 to 150,000 distinct CDR3 sequences, 94% of them singletons; the top ten hold around 0.08%.

The specimen sequenced was CD4+ T cells from PBMCs. This TCR was sampled from a human donor in good health. The chain has TRBV20-1 and TRBJ2-3, with 8 nucleotides matching TRBD2. This CDR3 reads CSARASGTDTQYF. DNA of the CDR3: TGCAGTGCTAGGGCTAGCGGGACAGATACGCAGTATTTT.